Listed below are T cell receptor beta chains from one sample, sequenced in a study of shared clonotypes between healthy human individuals. The assay was immunoSEQ multiplex PCR, and TCRdb's table has in-frame clones only and misses some. The sample shows hundreds of thousands of clones, 79% of them seen only once. Sequencing used PBMCs. Every receptor here comes from a woman aged 40 to 50 in good health. Some clones in this sample may be carry-over from other donors' samples. The CDR3 runs from the conserved cysteine through the conserved F or W. A D gene is named only where the DNA matches it firmly. The size entry is marked missing in some rows and otherwise reads once, few, many or a size class.

-	TRBV11-2	TRBJ2-2	-	CASSALRGKGAGELFF	TGTGCCAGCAGCGCTCTGCGGGGAAAGGGTGCCGGGGAGCTGTTTTTT
TRBD1	TRBV10-2	TRBJ1-1	-	CASSGTGVDTEAFF	TGCGCCAGCAGTGGGACAGGGGTCGACACTGAAGCTTTCTTT
-	TRBV28	TRBJ1-2	-	CASRPTGYGYTF	TGTGCCAGCAGGCCAACAGGATATGGCTACACCTTC
TRBD2	TRBV5-4	TRBJ2-2	-	CASSKKREDTGELFF	TGTGCCAGCAGCAAAAAGCGGGAGGATACCGGGGAGCTGTTTTTT
-	TRBV29-1	TRBJ2-1	few	CSVGTYNEQFF	TGCAGCGTTGGAACCTACAATGAGCAGTTCTTC
-	TRBV25-1	TRBJ2-1	-	CASTTQPYNEQFF	TGTGCCAGCACGACGCAGCCCTACAATGAGCAGTTCTTC
TRBD1	TRBV29-1	TRBJ2-7	few	CSVTGTEPYEQYF	TGCAGCGTGACCGGGACAGAGCCCTACGAGCAGTACTTC
TRBD1	TRBV5-6	TRBJ1-1	-	CASSSGQGTTEAFF	TGTGCCAGCAGCTCAGGACAGGGGACCACTGAAGCTTTCTTT
TRBD1	TRBV30	TRBJ1-2	-	CAWSVQDRVYGYTF	TGTGCCTGGAGTGTCCAGGACAGGGTCTATGGCTACACCTTC
-	TRBV7-2	TRBJ2-7	-	CASSLGFSLLYF	TGTGCCAGCAGCTTAGGTTTTAGTTTATTGTACTTC
-	TRBV4-1	TRBJ2-1	once	CASSGVSYNEQFF	TGCGCCAGTAGTGGCGTCTCCTACAATGAGCAGTTCTTC
-	TRBV30	TRBJ2-7	once	CAWSSAGIEQYF	TGTGCCTGGAGTTCGGCAGGCATCGAGCAGTACTTC
-	TRBV27	TRBJ2-7	once	CASSLASYEQYF	TGTGCCAGCAGTTTGGCCTCCTACGAGCAGTACTTC
TRBD2	TRBV19	TRBJ2-5	-	CASSIGGLAGPQETQYF	TGTGCCAGTAGTATCGGGGGACTAGCGGGACCTCAAGAGACCCAGTACTTC
-	TRBV29-1	TRBJ2-1	-	CSVEFFRTAYNEQFF	TGCAGCGTTGAATTTTTCCGGACAGCATACAATGAGCAGTTCTTC
-	TRBV28	TRBJ1-2	few	CASRAETYYGYTF	TGTGCCAGCAGGGCAGAAACTTACTATGGCTACACCTTC
-	TRBV4-1	TRBJ2-7	-	CASSRVQGAARAYEQYF	TGCGCCAGCAGCCGTGTCCAAGGAGCGGCTCGGGCCTACGAGCAGTACTTC
-	TRBV11-3	TRBJ2-1	-	CASSLRTNNEQFF	TGTGCCAGCAGCTTAAGGACCAACAATGAGCAGTTCTTC
TRBD2	TRBV10-3	TRBJ2-1	-	CAIKPAGGNHEQFF	TGTGCCATCAAGCCAGCGGGAGGGAACCATGAGCAGTTCTTC
-	TRBV15	TRBJ1-4	-	CATSRGYNEKLFF	TGTGCCACCAGCAGAGGATATAATGAAAAACTGTTTTTT
-	TRBV10-3	TRBJ2-5	-	CAISARAQETQYF	TGTGCCATCAGTGCCAGGGCCCAAGAGACCCAGTACTTC
TRBD2	TRBV19	TRBJ2-2	few	CASSTQSGSVTGELFF	TGTGCCAGTAGTACACAAAGCGGGAGTGTCACCGGGGAGCTGTTTTTT
-	TRBV27	TRBJ1-5	-	CASSLSSRQPQHF	TGTGCCAGCAGTTTATCGTCACGGCAGCCCCAGCATTTT
-	TRBV5-4	TRBJ1-3	many	CASSWGTRASGNTIYF	TGTGCCAGCAGCTGGGGGACAAGGGCCTCTGGAAACACCATATATTTT
-	TRBV28	TRBJ1-5	-	CASSPMTWGGNQPQHF	TGTGCCAGCAGTCCCATGACATGGGGGGGAAATCAGCCCCAGCATTTT
TRBD1	TRBV5-8	TRBJ1-1	-	CASSTRDSPEAFF	TGTGCCAGCAGCACAAGGGACAGTCCTGAAGCTTTCTTT
-	TRBV7-8	TRBJ2-1	-	CASSLARVAGYNEQFF	TGTGCCAGCAGCTTAGCGCGGGTAGCCGGTTACAATGAGCAGTTCTTC
-	TRBV28	TRBJ2-1	-	CASSSHSGRKYNEQFF	TGTGCCAGCAGCTCCCACTCGGGCAGAAAGTACAATGAGCAGTTCTTC
-	TRBV7-8	TRBJ2-2	few	CASSHRGSNTGELFF	TGTGCCAGCAGCCATCGGGGAAGCAACACCGGGGAGCTGTTTTTT
TRBD2	TRBV11-1	TRBJ2-5	-	CASSPLAGFETQYF	TGTGCCAGCAGCCCCCTAGCGGGATTTGAGACCCAGTACTTC